This TCR beta chain emerged from a study of blood T cell repertoires in COVID-19. As for the study in general: Whether acute or convalescent, the COVID-19 samples came from the United States, Italy and Spain. PBMCs, B-cell-depleted T cells, or T cells provided the cDNA or gDNA that made up the material.

V lost 6 bases, J lost 0 bases, and 9 bases lay in between. The CDR3 is 14 amino acids. Germline V CDR1 and CDR2: SGHAT, FQNNGV. Per the original methods: Amplified reference gene primers provided the basis for estimating nucleated cell counts. This table comes from immunoSEQ multiplex PCR, and its TCRdb copy is limited to in-frame clones, with some not included. D and trimming come from the DNA, and the V and J calls and clone size come from that table. The data hold 30,000 to 40,000 clones, with roughly 87% observed a single time. V and J are TRBV11-2 and TRBJ2-1; D ambiguous. The sequence was obtained from a man aged 55 to 70 with acute or convalescent COVID-19. The specimen sequenced was peripheral blood. The CDR3 sequence is CASSAEDSYNEQFF. For the CDR3, the DNA is TGTGCCAGCAGTGCGGAAGACTCCTACAATGAGCAGTTCTTC.